A single sample gave rise to the 9 T cell receptor beta chains below, sequenced in a study of CD8 T cells in ankylosing spondylitis. TCRdb re-analysed the 5' RACE reads in MiXCR, keeping a single row per CDR3 protein. Of under 120,000 distinct CDR3 sequences in the sample, nearly 25% were seen once. Input material: synovial fluid, either unsorted or a sorted T cell fraction (not recorded which). The receptors shown here come from a male donor with ankylosing spondylitis.

The chain carries TRBV30 and TRBJ1-3; D is unclear. Germline CDR1 reads GTSNPN; CDR2 reads SVGIG (reference sequence). CDR3 size: 12 residues. The V and J ends lost 0 bases and 4 bases respectively, with 4 bases between them. CDR3 coding DNA: TGTGCCTGGAGTGTAGAGGGAAACACCATATATTTT. Protein product: CAWSVEGNTIYF.

This clonotype was counted at least ten times. The chain employs TRBV20-1 and TRBJ2-2; weak D call: TRBD2 (5 bases). The CDR3 runs to 14 residues. The V gene's germline CDR1 is DFQATT and CDR2 SNEGSKA (reference sequence). V was clipped by 7 bases and J by 4 bases, with 16 bases between them. The CDR3 here is CSVEGEGFTGELFF. For the CDR3, the DNA is TGCAGTGTAGAGGGCGAGGGTTTCACCGGGGAGCTGTTTTTT.

This clonotype came up a few times. V usage is TRBV29-1 and J usage is TRBJ2-5, with TRBD1 identical over 8 bases. The CDR3 is 12 residues long. The V gene end was trimmed by 3 bases and the J gene end by 5 bases; junction bases not matched to a gene: 2. Germline lookup yields CDR1 SQVTM and CDR2 ANQGSEA. The CDR3 DNA reads as TGCAGCGTTGAGGCAGGGGGCGAGACCCAGTACTTC. Translated, it gives CSVEAGGETQYF.

This clonotype was counted between two and nine times. The rearrangement uses TRBV4-1 and TRBJ2-5; 14 bases agree with TRBD2. Germline-derived CDR1 and CDR2 are MGHRA and YSYEKL. The trim removed 1 base at V and 4 bases at J, leaving 2 bases unmatched. The CDR3 loop spans 16 amino acids. The CDR3 nucleotides are TGCGCCAGCAGCCAAGGACTAGCGGGAGGGGGAGAGACCCAGTACTTC. Amino acids: CASSQGLAGGGETQYF.

The table lists this clonotype with a few counts. The gene calls are TRBV2 and TRBJ2-2; perhaps D is TRBD1 or TRBD2 (5 bases each). V dropped 7 bases and J dropped 4 bases, with 13 bases sitting between them. The CDR3 runs 14 residues. The V gene's germline CDR1 is SNHLY and CDR2 FYNNEI. This chain's CDR3 is CASIDGALTGELFF. In DNA, the CDR3 is TGTGCCAGCATTGACGGGGCCCTCACCGGGGAGCTGTTTTTT. Looking up the rest from reference TRBV2 and TRBJ2-2 gives the full variable domain: EPEVTQTPSHQVTQMGQEVILRCVPISNHLYFYWYRQILGQKVEFLVSFYNNEISEKSEIFDDQFSVERPDGSNFTLKIRSTKLEDSAMYFCASIDGALTGELFFGEGSRLTVL.

This clonotype appeared many times. The J gene is TRBJ2-1, the V gene TRBV20-1; D is unclear. This CDR3 has 16 residues. Germline assignment: CDR1 DFQATT and CDR2 SNEGSKA (reference sequence). V was shortened by 0 bases and J by 3 bases, with 15 bases between the two germline ends. The CDR3 DNA reads as TGCAGTGCTAGAGATTTTAGACTCGGGCTCTACAATGAGCAGTTCTTC. Residues: CSARDFRLGLYNEQFF.

This clonotype appeared once. V usage is TRBV9 and J usage is TRBJ2-1; perhaps D is TRBD1 or TRBD2 (5 bases each). Trimming took off 4 bases at V and 8 bases at J, with 10 bases between the two ends. Germline V CDR1 and CDR2: SGDLS, YYNGEE. This CDR3 has 12 amino acids. CDR3 residues: CASSFRDDEQFF. For the CDR3, the DNA is TGTGCCAGCAGCTTCCGGGACGATGAGCAGTTCTTC.

The chain employs TRBV20-1 and TRBJ2-5; D is unresolved. The V end lost 1 base, the J end lost 1 base, and 13 bases lay between the germline ends. The germline V gene encodes CDR1 DFQATT and CDR2 SNEGSKA (reference sequence). The CDR3 covers 15 residues. The CDR3 loop is CSARVFGDSQETQYF. The CDR3 coding sequence is TGCAGTGCTAGAGTCTTCGGCGACTCCCAAGAGACCCAGTACTTC.

This clonotype was seen only a few times. The CDR3 loop reads CAIGGNYEQYF. The DNA of the CDR3 is TGTGCCATCGGGGGGAACTACGAGCAGTACTTC. This sequence joins TRBV10-3 and TRBJ2-7; maybe TRBD2 (6 bases). V gave up 8 bases and J gave up 3 bases, with 8 bases separating them. This CDR3 is built from 11 residues. CDR1 and CDR2 (germline): ENHRY, SYGVKD.